Shown below are 13 T cell receptor beta chains from a single sample sequenced in a study of identical twins. One entry per CDR3 protein results from TCRdb running MiXCR on the 5' RACE reads. The sample shows about 260,000 distinct CDR3 sequences, roughly 7% of them seen only once. This sample was also put to use in a study of yellow fever vaccine responses in identical twins.

Sequencing was performed on memory (CD45RO+) T cells sorted from blood. Receptor source: a woman aged 18-30 years in good health.

This clonotype was counted at least ten times. This chain connects TRBV12-3 or TRBV12-4 to TRBJ2-5; TRBD1 agrees at 8 bases. The V gene end was trimmed by 9 bases and the J gene end by 0 bases; junction bases not matched to a gene: 3. There are 13 residues in the CDR3. CDR3 residues: CASGQGDQETQYF. CDR3 nucleotides: TGTGCCAGTGGACAGGGTGACCAAGAGACCCAGTACTTC.

The rearrangement joins TRBV24-1 to TRBJ1-1; a weak D match, TRBD1 (5 bases). Trimming removed 9 bases at V and 5 bases at J, with 18 bases between. This CDR3 is built from 14 residues. Germline lookup yields CDR1 KGHDR and CDR2 SFDVKD. The CDR3 reads CATRAGGSRTEAFF. CDR3 nucleotide sequence: TGTGCCACCCGCGCCGGGGGGAGTCGGACTGAAGCTTTCTTT.

This chain joins TRBV20-1 and TRBJ2-7, with D maybe TRBD1 (5 bases). The CDR3 totals 13 residues. From germline, CDR1 is DFQATT and CDR2 SNEGSKA (reference sequence). Trimming removed 3 bases from V and 6 bases from J, with 15 bases in between. The CDR3 sequence: CSASWQGKGEQYF. The CDR3 region has the DNA TGCAGTGCTAGTTGGCAGGGTAAAGGCGAGCAGTACTTC.

This clonotype turned up a few times. The chain has TRBV27 and TRBJ1-1; 7 nucleotides line up with TRBD1. CDR3 length: 13 amino acids. V lost 6 bases, J lost 0 bases, and 1 base stayed unmatched. Germline CDR1 and CDR2: MNHEY and SMNVEV (reference sequence). CDR3 coding DNA: TGTGCCAGCAGGGACAGGTTGAACACTGAAGCTTTCTTT. It translates to CASRDRLNTEAFF.

The V call is TRBV28, the J call TRBJ2-7; no definite D call. Germline V CDR1 and CDR2: MDHEN, SYDVKM. V was pared by 8 bases and J by 3 bases, with 17 bases between. The CDR3 covers 14 residues. The CDR3 nucleotides read TGTGCCAGCGGTAGACTGATAACTGACTACGAGCAGTACTTC. This sequence encodes CASGRLITDYEQYF.

This clonotype appeared a few times. The CDR3 region is CASSVDPSGSYEQYF. The DNA for the CDR3 is TGTGCCAGCAGCGTAGATCCTAGCGGGAGTTACGAGCAGTACTTC. V gene TRBV9 combines with J gene TRBJ2-7; TRBD2 aligns across 10 bases. The CDR3 totals 15 residues. The V segment lost 0 bases and the J segment 4 bases; nucleotides outside the gene matches: 4. CDR1 is SGDLS, CDR2 YYNGEE, per germline.

The chain is built from TRBV20-1 and TRBJ2-3; TRBD2 aligns across 7 bases. The V gene end was trimmed by 4 bases and the J gene end by 2 bases; junction bases not matched to a gene: 12. The CDR3 sequence is 16 residues long. The germline gives CDR1 DFQATT, CDR2 SNEGSKA (reference sequence). CDR3 region: CSATSRDYEITDTQYF. In nucleotides, the CDR3 is TGCAGTGCTACAAGCCGGGACTACGAAATCACAGATACGCAGTATTTT.

This clonotype was detected ten times or more. The genes are TRBV7-6 and TRBJ2-3; D is ambiguous. The CDR3 spans 13 residues. Germline V gives CDR1 SGHVS, CDR2 FNYEAQ. The ends were cut back, 4 bases at V and 2 bases at J, with 7 bases in the middle. CDR3 sequence: CASSYTHTDTQYF. DNA for the CDR3: TGTGCCAGCAGCTACACTCACACAGATACGCAGTATTTT.

This clonotype was counted between two and nine times. V gene TRBV19 combines with J gene TRBJ2-1, with D tentatively TRBD1 (5 bases). CDR3 length equals 14 residues. Per the germline V gene, CDR1 is LNHDA and CDR2 is SQIVND (reference sequence). Between the trimmed V and J ends, which lost 4 bases and 2 bases, there was a span of 9 bases. The CDR3 region has the DNA TGTGCCAGTAGTAAGGGGTACGCCTACAATGAGCAGTTCTTC. This gives the protein CASSKGYAYNEQFF.

Only a few counts were recorded for this clonotype. V gene TRBV6-1 combines with J gene TRBJ2-1; 9 nucleotides align to TRBD1. This CDR3 is 15 amino acids long. Germline V gene lookup returns CDR1 MNHNS and CDR2 SASEGT. Germline trimming cut 6 bases from V and 3 bases from J; bases unmatched to any gene: 6. The CDR3 reads CASRRQGDFYNEQFF. Here the CDR3 DNA reads TGTGCCAGCAGAAGACAGGGGGATTTCTACAATGAGCAGTTCTTC.

V gene TRBV29-1 combines with J gene TRBJ2-3; TRBD1 is a possible D gene (6 bases). Per the germline V gene, CDR1 is SQVTM and CDR2 is ANQGSEA. V was clipped by 4 bases and J by 3 bases, with 8 bases between them. The CDR3 is 12 residues long. The CDR3: CSVGGQTDTQYF. Here the CDR3 DNA reads TGCAGCGTTGGCGGACAGACAGATACGCAGTATTTT.

This clonotype was picked up a small number of times. The chain joins TRBV20-1 to TRBJ2-3; TRBD2 matches at 10 bases. Per germline, CDR1 DFQATT and CDR2 SNEGSKA (reference sequence). CDR3 size: 14 residues. The V segment lost 6 bases and the J segment 1 base; nucleotides outside the gene matches: 4. This CDR3 reads CSAPGTSGTDTQYF. In nucleotides, the CDR3 is TGCAGTGCCCCCGGGACTAGCGGCACAGATACGCAGTATTTT.

This rearrangement joins TRBV7-9 to TRBJ2-7; TRBD2 matches 11 bases. The germline CDR1 and CDR2 sequences are SEHNR and FQNEAQ (reference sequence). The CDR3 runs 16 residues. Trimming removed 5 bases from V and 0 bases from J; junction bases left unmatched: 6. CDR3 sequence (DNA): TGTGCCAGCAGCAGAGGACTAGCGGGCAGCTCCTACGAGCAGTACTTC. Its protein product is CASSRGLAGSSYEQYF.